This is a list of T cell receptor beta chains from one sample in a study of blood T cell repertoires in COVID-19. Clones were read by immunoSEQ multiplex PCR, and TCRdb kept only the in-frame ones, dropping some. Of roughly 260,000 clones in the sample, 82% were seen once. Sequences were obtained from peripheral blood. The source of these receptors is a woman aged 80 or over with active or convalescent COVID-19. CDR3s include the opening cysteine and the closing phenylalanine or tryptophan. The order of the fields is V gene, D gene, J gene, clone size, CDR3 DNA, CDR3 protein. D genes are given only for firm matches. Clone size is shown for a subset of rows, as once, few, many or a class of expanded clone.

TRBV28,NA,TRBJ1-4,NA,TGTGCCAGCAGGCCTAACTGGTCCCCGAATGAAAAACTGTTTTTT,CASRPNWSPNEKLFF
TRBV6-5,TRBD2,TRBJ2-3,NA,TGTGCCAGCAGCCACGTGCGGGGGGTCACAGATACGCAGTATTTT,CASSHVRGVTDTQYF
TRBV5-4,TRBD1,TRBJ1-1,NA,TGTGCCAGCACCTATGACAGGGGCCGGAACACTGAAGCTTTCTTT,CASTYDRGRNTEAFF
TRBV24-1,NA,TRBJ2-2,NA,TGTGCCACCAGTGGCCGGCGGGGGCCCTATTCGAACACCGGGGAGCTGTTTTTT,CATSGRRGPYSNTGELFF
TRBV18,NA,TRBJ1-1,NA,TGTGCCAGCTCACCTGAGAGGGTTGAAGCTTTCTTT,CASSPERVEAFF
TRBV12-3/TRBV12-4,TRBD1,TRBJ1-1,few,TGTGCCAGCATCATGACAGGGGGGGTTGAAGCTTTCTTT,CASIMTGGVEAFF
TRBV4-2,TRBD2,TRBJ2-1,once,TGTGCCAGCAGCTCCAGCGGGGGAAAATACAATGAGCAGTTCTTC,CASSSSGGKYNEQFF
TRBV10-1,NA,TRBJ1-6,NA,TGCGCCAGCAGTCCACAGGGTTGGAATTCACCCCTCCACTTT,CASSPQGWNSPLHF
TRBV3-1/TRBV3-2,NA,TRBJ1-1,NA,TGTGCCAGCAGCCGGCCCGAGGCGAACACTGAAGCTTTCTTT,CASSRPEANTEAFF
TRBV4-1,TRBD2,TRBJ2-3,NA,TGCGCCAGCAGCCACTTACTGATAGCGGGACGAACAGATACGCAGTATTTT,CASSHLLIAGRTDTQYF
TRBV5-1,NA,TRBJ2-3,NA,TGCGCCAGCAGCTTGGTGCCAGGGGATAGCACAGATACGCAGTATTTT,CASSLVPGDSTDTQYF
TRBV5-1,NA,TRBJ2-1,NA,TGCGCCAGCAGCTTGGGTCTAGCGGAGCAGTTCTTC,CASSLGLAEQFF
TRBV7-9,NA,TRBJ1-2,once,TGTGCCAGCACCCTGACAGGCGAGGGTGGCTACACCTTC,CASTLTGEGGYTF
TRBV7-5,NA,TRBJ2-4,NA,TGTGCCAGAAGCTTAGCGCTAGGACTAGCGGGAGGGCCCCTAAACATTCAGTACTTC,CARSLALGLAGGPLNIQYF
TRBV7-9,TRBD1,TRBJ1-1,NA,TGTGCCAGCAGCTTAACAGGGGGCAAGGCTGAAGCTTTCTTT,CASSLTGGKAEAFF
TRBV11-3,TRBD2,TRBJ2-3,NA,TGTGCCAGCAGTCAAGGCGGGGGTAGACTCACAGATACGCAGTATTTT,CASSQGGGRLTDTQYF
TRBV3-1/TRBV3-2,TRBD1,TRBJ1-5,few,TGTGCCAGCAGTCGGACAGGGAGAGATCAGCCCCAGCATTTT,CASSRTGRDQPQHF
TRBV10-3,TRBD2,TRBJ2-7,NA,TGTGCCATCAGTGAGTTACTAGCGGGTACCTACGAGCAGTACTTC,CAISELLAGTYEQYF
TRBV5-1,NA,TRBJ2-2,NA,TGCGCCAGCAGCCCCGCGGGTCAGACGAACACCGGGGAGCTGTTTTTT,CASSPAGQTNTGELFF
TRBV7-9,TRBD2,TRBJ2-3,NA,TGTGCCAGCAGCCCCTCAACTAGCGGGAGGGCCGGGACAGATACGCAGTATTTT,CASSPSTSGRAGTDTQYF
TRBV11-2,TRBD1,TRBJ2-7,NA,TGTGCCAGCAGCTTAACACAGGGGGCCTACGAGCAGTACTTC,CASSLTQGAYEQYF
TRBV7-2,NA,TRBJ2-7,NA,TGTGCCAGCAGCCGTTGGGAGAGCTCCTACGAGCAGTACTTC,CASSRWESSYEQYF
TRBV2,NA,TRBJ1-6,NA,TGTGCCAGCAGTGATAGTTCACTTAATTCACCCCTCCACTTT,CASSDSSLNSPLHF
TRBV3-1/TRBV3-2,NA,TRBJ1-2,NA,TGTGCCAGCAGCGACCGGGACATCGCCTATGGCTACACCTTC,CASSDRDIAYGYTF
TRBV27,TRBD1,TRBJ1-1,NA,TGTGCCAGCAGTCGGGGGACAGCTTTGGACACTGAAGCTTTCTTT,CASSRGTALDTEAFF
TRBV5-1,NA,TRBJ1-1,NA,TGCGCCAGCAGCCTGGATGAGGGAATTGGGACTGAAGCTTTCTTT,CASSLDEGIGTEAFF
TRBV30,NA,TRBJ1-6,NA,TGTGCCTGGAGTGGACAGCTTAATTCACCCCTCCACTTT,CAWSGQLNSPLHF
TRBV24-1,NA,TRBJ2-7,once,TGTGCCACCAGTGATTTAGTAGTGCAGTACTTC,CATSDLVVQYF
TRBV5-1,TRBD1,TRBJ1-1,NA,TGCGCCAGCGGAATTAGCTCGAGGGACAGCCTGAACACTGAAGCTTTCTTT,CASGISSRDSLNTEAFF
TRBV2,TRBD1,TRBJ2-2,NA,TGTGCCAGCAGTGTCAGGGGGCAGAGGAACACCGGGGAGCTGTTTTTT,CASSVRGQRNTGELFF
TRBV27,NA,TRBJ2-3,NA,TGTGCCAGCAGTTTATTCGCGGTAGCTAGCACAGATACGCAGTATTTT,CASSLFAVASTDTQYF
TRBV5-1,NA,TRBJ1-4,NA,TGCGCCAGCAGCTTGAGACTCGCAACTAATGAAAAACTGTTTTTT,CASSLRLATNEKLFF
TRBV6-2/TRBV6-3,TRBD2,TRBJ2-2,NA,TGTGCCAGCATCCCCGCGGGGGGGGCAAACACCGGGGAGCTGTTTTTT,CASIPAGGANTGELFF
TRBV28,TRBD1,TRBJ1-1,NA,TGTGCCAGCAGTTCTGGACAGGGTAACACTGAAGCTTTCTTT,CASSSGQGNTEAFF
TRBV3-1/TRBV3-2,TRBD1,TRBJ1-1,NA,TGTGCCAGCAGCGGGACAGGGAACGCTGAAGCTTTCTTT,CASSGTGNAEAFF
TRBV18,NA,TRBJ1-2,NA,TGTGCCAGCTCACCAGGCTCCGGACAGCAATATGGCTACACCTTC,CASSPGSGQQYGYTF